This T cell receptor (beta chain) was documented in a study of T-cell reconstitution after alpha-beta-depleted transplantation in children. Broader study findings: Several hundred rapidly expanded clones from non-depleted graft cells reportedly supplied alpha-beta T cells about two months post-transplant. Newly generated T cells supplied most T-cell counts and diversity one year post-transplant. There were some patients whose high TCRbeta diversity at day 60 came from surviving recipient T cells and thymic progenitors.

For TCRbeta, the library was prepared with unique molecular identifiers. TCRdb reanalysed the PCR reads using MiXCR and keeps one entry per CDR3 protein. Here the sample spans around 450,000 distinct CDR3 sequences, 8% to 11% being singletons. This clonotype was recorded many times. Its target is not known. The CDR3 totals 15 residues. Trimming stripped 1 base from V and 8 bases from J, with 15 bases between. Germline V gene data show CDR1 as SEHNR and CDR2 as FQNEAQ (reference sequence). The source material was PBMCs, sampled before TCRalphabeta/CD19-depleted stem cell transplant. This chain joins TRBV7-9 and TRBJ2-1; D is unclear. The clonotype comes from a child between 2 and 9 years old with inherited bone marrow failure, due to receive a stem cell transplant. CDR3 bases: TGTGCCAGCAGCTTAGAAGGAAAAGCGATCTATGAGCAGTTCTTC. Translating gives CASSLEGKAIYEQFF.